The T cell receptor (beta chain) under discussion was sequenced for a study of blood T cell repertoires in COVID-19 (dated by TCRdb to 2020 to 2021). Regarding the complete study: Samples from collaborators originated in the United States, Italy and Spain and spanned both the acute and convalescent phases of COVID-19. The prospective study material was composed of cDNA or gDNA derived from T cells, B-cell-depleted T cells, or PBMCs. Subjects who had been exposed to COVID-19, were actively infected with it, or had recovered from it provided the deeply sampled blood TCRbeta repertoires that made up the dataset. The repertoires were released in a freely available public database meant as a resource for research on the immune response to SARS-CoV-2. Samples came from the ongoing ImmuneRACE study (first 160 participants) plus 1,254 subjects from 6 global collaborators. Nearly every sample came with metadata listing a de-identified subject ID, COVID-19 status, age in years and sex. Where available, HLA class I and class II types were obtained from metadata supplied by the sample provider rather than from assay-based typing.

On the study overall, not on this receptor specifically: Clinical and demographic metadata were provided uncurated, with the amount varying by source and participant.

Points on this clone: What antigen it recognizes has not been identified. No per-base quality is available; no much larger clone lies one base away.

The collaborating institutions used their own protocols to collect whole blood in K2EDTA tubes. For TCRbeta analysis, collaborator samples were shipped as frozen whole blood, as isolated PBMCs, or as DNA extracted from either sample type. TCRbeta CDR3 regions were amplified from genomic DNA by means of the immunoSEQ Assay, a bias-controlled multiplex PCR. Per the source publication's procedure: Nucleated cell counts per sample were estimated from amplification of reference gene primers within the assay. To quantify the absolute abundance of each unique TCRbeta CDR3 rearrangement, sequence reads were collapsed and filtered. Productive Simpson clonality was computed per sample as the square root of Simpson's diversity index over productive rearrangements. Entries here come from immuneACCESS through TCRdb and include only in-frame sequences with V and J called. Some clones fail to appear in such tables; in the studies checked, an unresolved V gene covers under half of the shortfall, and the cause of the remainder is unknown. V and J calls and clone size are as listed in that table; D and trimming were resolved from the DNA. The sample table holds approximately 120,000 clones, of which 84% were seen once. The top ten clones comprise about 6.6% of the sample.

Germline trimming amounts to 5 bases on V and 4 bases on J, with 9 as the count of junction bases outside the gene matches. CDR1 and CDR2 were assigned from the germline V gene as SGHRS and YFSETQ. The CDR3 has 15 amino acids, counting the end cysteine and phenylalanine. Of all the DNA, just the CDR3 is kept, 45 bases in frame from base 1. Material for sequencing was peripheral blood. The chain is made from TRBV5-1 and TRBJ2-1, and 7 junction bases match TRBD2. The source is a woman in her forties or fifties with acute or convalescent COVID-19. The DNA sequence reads TGCGCCAGCAGTCTAGCGGTTCAGGCATACAATGAGCAGTTCTTC. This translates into CASSLAVQAYNEQFF.